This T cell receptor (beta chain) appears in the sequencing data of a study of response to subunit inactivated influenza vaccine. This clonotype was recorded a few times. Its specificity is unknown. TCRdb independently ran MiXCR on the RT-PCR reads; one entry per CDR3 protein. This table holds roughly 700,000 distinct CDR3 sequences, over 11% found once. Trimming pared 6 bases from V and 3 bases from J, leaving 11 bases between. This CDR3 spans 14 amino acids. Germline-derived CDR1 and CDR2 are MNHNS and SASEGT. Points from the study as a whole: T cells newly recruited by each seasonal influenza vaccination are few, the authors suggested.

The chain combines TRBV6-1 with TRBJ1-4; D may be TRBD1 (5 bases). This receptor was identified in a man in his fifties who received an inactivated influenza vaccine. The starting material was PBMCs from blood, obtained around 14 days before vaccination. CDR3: CASSRGRANEKLFF. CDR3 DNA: TGTGCCAGCAGCCGGGGGAGAGCTAATGAAAAACTGTTTTTT.